This T cell receptor (beta chain) originates from a study of early T cells in non-severe SARS-CoV-2 infection. TCRdb processed the 5' RACE reads anew with MiXCR; each CDR3 protein has one entry. The sample yields 100,000 to 140,000 distinct CDR3 sequences, 11% seen once. Study-level results: Matching with VDJdb favored anti-spike CD8 responses (missing private and CD4 specificities).

In the case of this clonotype: Its antigen is still unknown.

The V and J ends lost 5 bases and 5 bases, in that order; junction bases with no gene match: 7. This CDR3 region has 15 residues. Germline V gene lookup returns CDR1 MNHEY and CDR2 SVGEGT. The source of this sequence is an adult who was a healthcare worker with PCR-confirmed SARS-CoV-2 infection or an uninfected control (not recorded which). The chain joins TRBV6-2 or TRBV6-3 to TRBJ1-5; 9 bases agree with TRBD1. Sequenced sample: whole blood. CDR3 residues: CASSDPDRGYQPQHF. CDR3 coding DNA: TGTGCCAGCAGTGACCCGGACAGGGGCTATCAGCCCCAGCATTTT.